This is a list of T cell receptor beta chains from one sample in a study of OX40 agonist ivuxolimab in advanced cancers. Some clones are missing from TCRdb's copy, which holds only in-frame ones; the method was immunoSEQ multiplex PCR. The data show thousands of clones, 88% seen once. The sample consisted of CD4+ or CD8+ T cells sorted from blood, taken in a trial of the OX40 agonist ivuxolimab. The receptor source for this set is an adult with an advanced solid tumor such as melanoma, head and neck, liver or kidney cancer. CDR3s include the opening cysteine and the closing phenylalanine or tryptophan. A D gene is named only where the DNA matches it firmly. Clone size appears in some rows only: once, few, many, or a class for an expanded clone.

>NA|13|TRBV4-1|TRBJ1-2|NA
CASSQGTVYGYTF
TGCGCCAGCAGCCAAGGAACAGTCTATGGCTACACCTTC
>NA|15|TRBV29-1|TRBJ2-1|NA
CSVERQGRSYNEQFF
TGCAGCGTTGAGAGGCAGGGTCGCTCCTACAATGAGCAGTTCTTC
>NA|14|TRBV7-8|TRBJ1-1|NA
CASSLHPGDTEAFF
TGTGCCAGCAGCTTACACCCAGGGGACACTGAAGCTTTCTTT
>NA|13|TRBV7-8|TRBJ2-3|NA
CASSPLSRETQYF
TGTGCCAGCAGCCCGCTGTCTAGGGAAACGCAGTATTTT
>NA|13|TRBV5-6|TRBJ1-5|NA
CASSPSNGQPQHF
TGTGCCAGCAGCCCCTCAAACGGTCAGCCCCAGCATTTT
>TRBD2|16|TRBV2|TRBJ2-1|NA
CASSHRTSGGGNEQFF
TGTGCCAGCAGTCATCGGACTAGCGGGGGCGGGAATGAGCAGTTCTTC
>NA|14|TRBV15|TRBJ1-5|NA
CATSRETLNQPQHF
TGTGCCACCAGCAGAGAGACCCTCAATCAGCCCCAGCATTTT
>TRBD2|16|TRBV27|TRBJ2-7|NA
CASSYGRLAGAYEQYF
TGTGCCAGCAGTTATGGAAGACTAGCGGGAGCCTACGAGCAGTACTTC
>NA|14|TRBV18|TRBJ1-1|NA
CASLMGTGNTEAFF
TGTGCCAGCTTAATGGGGACGGGGAACACTGAAGCTTTCTTT
>NA|14|TRBV7-3|TRBJ2-1|NA
CASSLDSLHNEQFF
TGTGCCAGCAGCCTAGACTCACTACACAATGAGCAGTTCTTC
>TRBD2|18|TRBV9|TRBJ2-1|once
CASSVASGKTLEVDEQFF
TGTGCCAGCAGCGTAGCTAGCGGGAAAACCTTAGAGGTGGATGAGCAGTTCTTC
>NA|11|TRBV7-9|TRBJ2-5|NA
CASSLQETQYF
TGTGCCAGCAGCTTACAAGAGACCCAGTACTTC
>NA|16|TRBV7-6|TRBJ1-5|NA
CASSPMGGGSNQPQHF
TGTGCCAGCAGCCCCATGGGAGGGGGTAGCAATCAGCCCCAGCATTTT
>TRBD2|13|TRBV19|TRBJ2-1|NA
CASTGLAGHEQFF
TGTGCCAGTACGGGACTAGCGGGCCATGAGCAGTTCTTC
>TRBD1|18|TRBV11-1|TRBJ1-5|NA
CASSRSIVNRGENQPQHF
TGTGCCAGCAGCCGTAGTATTGTTAACAGGGGGGAAAATCAGCCCCAGCATTTT
>NA|13|TRBV27|TRBJ1-2|NA
CASRPSREGGYTF
TGTGCCAGCCGACCCTCCCGGGAGGGAGGCTACACCTTC
>TRBD1|13|TRBV6-1|TRBJ2-7|NA
CASRGDRSREQYF
TGTGCCAGCAGGGGGGACAGGAGCAGGGAGCAGTACTTC
>NA|15|TRBV16|TRBJ2-7|NA
CASSQYEGLSYEQYF
TGTGCCAGCAGCCAATATGAAGGACTTTCCTACGAGCAGTACTTC
>NA|16|TRBV25-1|TRBJ1-2|NA
CASSCFPPGRAYGYTF
TGTGCCAGCAGTTGCTTCCCCCCTGGCAGGGCCTATGGCTACACCTTC
>NA|15|TRBV11-2|TRBJ1-5|few
CASSRTGDGNQPQHF
TGTGCCAGCAGCAGGACTGGCGACGGCAATCAGCCCCAGCATTTT
>NA|16|TRBV19|TRBJ1-4|NA
CASSMGYRTTNEKLFF
TGTGCCAGTAGTATGGGGTACAGGACAACTAATGAAAAACTGTTTTTT
>TRBD1|16|TRBV7-9|TRBJ2-1|few
CASTPGAATGAYEQFF
TGTGCCAGCACCCCGGGTGCCGCGACAGGGGCGTATGAGCAGTTCTTC
>TRBD2|12|TRBV5-4|TRBJ2-7|NA
CASSGGAYEQYF
TGTGCCAGCAGCGGGGGGGCCTACGAGCAGTACTTC
>NA|15|TRBV10-3|TRBJ2-2|few
CAISESGRDTGELFF
TGTGCCATCAGTGAGTCGGGACGAGACACCGGGGAGCTGTTTTTT
>NA|14|TRBV27|TRBJ1-5|NA
CASSLSGVFQPQHF
TGTGCCAGCAGTTTATCGGGGGTCTTTCAGCCCCAGCATTTT
>NA|14|TRBV28|TRBJ2-7|NA
CASSFWGSSYEQYF
TGTGCCAGCAGTTTCTGGGGGAGCTCCTACGAGCAGTACTTC
>NA|13|TRBV7-9|TRBJ1-3|few
CASEGGSGNTIYF
TGTGCCAGCGAAGGGGGCTCTGGAAACACCATATATTTT
>TRBD1|15|TRBV28|TRBJ2-1|NA
CASSRTGSAYNEQFF
TGTGCCAGCAGTAGGACAGGGTCCGCCTACAATGAGCAGTTCTTC
>NA|15|TRBV4-3|TRBJ2-1|NA
CASSQDITNYNEQFF
TGCGCCAGCAGCCAAGATATTACTAACTACAATGAGCAGTTCTTC
>TRBD1|13|TRBV5-5|TRBJ1-5|NA
CASSRTGNQPQHF
TGTGCCAGCAGCAGGACAGGGAATCAGCCCCAGCATTTT
>TRBD1|16|TRBV7-9|TRBJ2-2|NA
CASSLRQGVNTGELFF
TGTGCCAGCAGCTTACGACAGGGGGTTAACACCGGGGAGCTGTTTTTT
>NA|13|TRBV11-2|TRBJ2-1|NA
CASSLGLYNEQFF
TGTGCCAGCAGCTTAGGGTTGTACAATGAGCAGTTCTTC
>NA|14|TRBV2|TRBJ1-2|NA
CASSQRAINYGYTF
TGTGCCAGCAGCCAAAGGGCAATTAACTATGGCTACACCTTC
>NA|16|TRBV5-1|TRBJ1-2|NA
CASSFLPVRDNYGYTF
TGCGCCAGCAGCTTTCTTCCGGTGAGGGACAACTATGGCTACACCTTC
>NA|13|TRBV19|TRBJ1-1|NA
CASSIIGYTEAFF
TGTGCCAGTAGTATAATCGGGTATACTGAAGCTTTCTTT
>TRBD1|16|TRBV7-9|TRBJ2-2|NA
CASSLPGQGHTGELFF
TGTGCCAGCAGCTTACCGGGACAGGGGCACACCGGGGAGCTGTTTTTT
>NA|15|TRBV5-6|TRBJ1-1|NA
CASSLGAGANTEAFF
TGTGCCAGCAGCTTGGGTGCGGGGGCGAACACTGAAGCTTTCTTT
>TRBD2|18|TRBV28|TRBJ2-5|once
CASSFTPRTSGNQETQYF
TGTGCCAGCAGTTTCACCCCCCGGACTAGCGGAAATCAAGAGACCCAGTACTTC
>TRBD2|15|TRBV4-3|TRBJ2-5|NA
CASSHGLAGGETQYF
TGCGCCAGCAGCCACGGACTAGCGGGGGGAGAGACCCAGTACTTC
>NA|13|TRBV19|TRBJ1-1|NA
CASSDRSWTEAFF
TGTGCCAGTAGTGATCGAAGTTGGACTGAAGCTTTCTTT
>NA|15|TRBV4-3|TRBJ2-5|NA
CASSPGRDNQETQYF
TGCGCCAGCAGCCCAGGCAGGGACAACCAAGAGACCCAGTACTTC
>TRBD2|17|TRBV28|TRBJ2-3|NA
CASSLAGEGRNTDTQYF
TGTGCCAGCAGTCTTGCGGGAGAAGGGCGGAACACAGATACGCAGTATTTT
>NA|14|TRBV30|TRBJ2-7|NA
CAWSGILDIGEQYF
TGTGCCTGGAGTGGGATTCTAGACATAGGAGAGCAGTACTTC
>NA|14|TRBV23-1|TRBJ1-2|NA
CASSLVQQNYGYTF
TGCGCCAGCAGTCTCGTTCAACAGAACTATGGCTACACCTTC
>TRBD1|16|TRBV2|TRBJ1-1|few
CASTGTENPMNTEAFF
TGTGCCAGCACGGGGACAGAAAACCCTATGAACACTGAAGCTTTCTTT
>NA|17|TRBV7-2|TRBJ2-2|NA
CASSLRQAVGNTGELFF
TGTGCCAGCAGCCTCCGACAGGCGGTGGGGAACACCGGGGAGCTGTTTTTT
>TRBD1|14|TRBV6-5|TRBJ1-6|NA
CASSWDRGNSPLHF
TGTGCCAGCTCCTGGGACAGGGGGAATTCACCCCTCCACTTT
>TRBD1|15|TRBV7-2|TRBJ1-3|once
CASSLRGLQGNTIYF
TGTGCCAGCAGCCTCAGGGGGCTCCAGGGAAACACCATATATTTT
>NA|13|TRBV16|TRBJ1-1|NA
CASSQSRVTEAFF
TGTGCCAGCAGTCAAAGTCGGGTCACTGAAGCTTTCTTT
>TRBD1|17|TRBV5-1|TRBJ1-3|NA
CASSFGDRGNSGNTIYF
TGCGCCAGCAGCTTTGGGGACAGGGGAAACTCTGGAAACACCATATATTTT
>TRBD1|13|TRBV7-9|TRBJ1-2|NA
CASSLDRGEGYTF
TGTGCCAGCAGCTTAGACAGGGGAGAAGGCTACACCTTC
>NA|18|TRBV15|TRBJ1-3|NA
CATSRDRASLRTGNTIYF
TGTGCCACCAGCAGAGACCGAGCGTCGCTGAGGACTGGAAACACCATATATTTT
>NA|14|TRBV6-1|TRBJ2-7|NA
CASSVAADSYEQYF
TGTGCCAGCAGTGTAGCGGCCGACTCCTACGAGCAGTACTTC
>TRBD1|14|TRBV28|TRBJ2-7|few
CASSWTGTGAEQYF
TGTGCCAGCAGTTGGACCGGGACAGGGGCCGAGCAGTACTTC
>NA|17|TRBV11-2|TRBJ1-3|NA
CASSLVAETTSGNTIYF
TGTGCCAGCAGCTTAGTCGCAGAAACGACCTCTGGAAACACCATATATTTT